This record concerns one T cell receptor beta chain sequence. Its target is not known. The sample comes from a study of long-term antiretroviral therapy in people with HIV. The study's findings and limits: Repertoire dominance by clones expanded before ART was seen at all time points.

The V and J ends lost 3 bases and 2 bases respectively, with 6 bases between them. The CDR3 consists of 14 residues. Germline values: CDR1 SGHRS, CDR2 YFSETQ. At survey level, the immunoSEQ assay was run in its v3.0 version. TCRdb's copy holds only in-frame clones and misses some; the assay was immunoSEQ multiplex PCR. The sample carries more than 35,000 clones, around 94% recorded once. The chain combines TRBV5-1 with TRBJ2-6; D is unresolved. Here the sequenced sample was unsorted PBMCs, taken 4.1 years after starting antiretroviral therapy. The TCR sequence derives from a woman aged 50 to 60 with HIV. CDR3 sequence: CASSSGAGANVLTF. DNA of the CDR3: TGCGCCAGCAGCTCCGGAGCTGGGGCCAACGTCCTGACTTTC.